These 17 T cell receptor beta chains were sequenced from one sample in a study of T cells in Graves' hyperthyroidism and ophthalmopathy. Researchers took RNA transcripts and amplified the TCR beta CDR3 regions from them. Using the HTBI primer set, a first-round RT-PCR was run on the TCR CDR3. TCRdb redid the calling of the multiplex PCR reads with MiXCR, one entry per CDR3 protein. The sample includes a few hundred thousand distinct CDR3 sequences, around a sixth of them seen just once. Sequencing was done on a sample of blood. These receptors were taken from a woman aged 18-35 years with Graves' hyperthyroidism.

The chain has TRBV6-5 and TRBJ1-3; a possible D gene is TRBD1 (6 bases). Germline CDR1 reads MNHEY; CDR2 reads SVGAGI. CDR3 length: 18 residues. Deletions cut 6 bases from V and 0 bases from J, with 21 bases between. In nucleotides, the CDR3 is TGTGCCAGCAGGGGTGGCGTAAAGGGGGGAGGCTCTGGAAACACCATATATTTT. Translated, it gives CASRGGVKGGGSGNTIYF.

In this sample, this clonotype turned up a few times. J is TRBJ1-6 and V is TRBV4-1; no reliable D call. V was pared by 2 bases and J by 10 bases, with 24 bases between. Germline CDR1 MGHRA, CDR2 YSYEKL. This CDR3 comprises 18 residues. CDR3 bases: TGCGCCAGCAGCCAACGGGAAGTCCATGCAGGCGGGGAATCACCCCTCCACTTT. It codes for CASSQREVHAGGESPLHF.

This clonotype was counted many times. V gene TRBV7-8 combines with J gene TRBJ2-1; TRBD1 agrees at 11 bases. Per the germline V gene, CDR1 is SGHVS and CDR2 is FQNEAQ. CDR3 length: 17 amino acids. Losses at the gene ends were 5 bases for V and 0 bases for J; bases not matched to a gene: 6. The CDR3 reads CASSRRDRGSSYNEQFF. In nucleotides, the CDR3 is TGTGCCAGCAGCCGACGGGACAGGGGGAGCTCCTACAATGAGCAGTTCTTC.

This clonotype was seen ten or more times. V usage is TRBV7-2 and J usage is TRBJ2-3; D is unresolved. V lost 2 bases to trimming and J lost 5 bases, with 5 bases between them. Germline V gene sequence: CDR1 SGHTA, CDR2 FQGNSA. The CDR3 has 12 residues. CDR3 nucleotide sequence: TGTGCCAGCAGCTTATTACGAGATACGCAGTATTTT. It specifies CASSLLRDTQYF.

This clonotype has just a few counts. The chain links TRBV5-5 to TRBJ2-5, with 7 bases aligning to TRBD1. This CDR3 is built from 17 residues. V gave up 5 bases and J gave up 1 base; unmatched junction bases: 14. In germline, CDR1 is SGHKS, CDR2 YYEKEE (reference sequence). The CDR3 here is CASSMYTGTDIQETQYF. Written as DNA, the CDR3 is TGTGCCAGCAGTATGTATACCGGGACAGATATCCAAGAGACCCAGTACTTC.

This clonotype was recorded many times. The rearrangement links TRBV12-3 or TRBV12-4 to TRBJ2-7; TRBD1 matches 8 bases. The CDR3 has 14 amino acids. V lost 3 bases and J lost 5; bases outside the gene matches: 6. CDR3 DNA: TGTGCCAGCAGTTTCCAACAGGGGGAACACGAGCAGTACTTC. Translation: CASSFQQGEHEQYF.

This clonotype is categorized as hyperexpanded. CDR3 region: CASSPRAGAGGTQYF. The CDR3 DNA reads TGTGCCAGCAGCCCCAGAGCGGGGGCGGGGGGGACCCAGTACTTC. The rearrangement uses TRBV3-1 and TRBJ2-5; 8 positions match TRBD2. The CDR3 covers 15 residues. Germline V CDR1 and CDR2: LGHDT, YNNKEL (reference sequence). The trim removed 4 bases at V and 7 bases at J, leaving 11 bases unmatched.

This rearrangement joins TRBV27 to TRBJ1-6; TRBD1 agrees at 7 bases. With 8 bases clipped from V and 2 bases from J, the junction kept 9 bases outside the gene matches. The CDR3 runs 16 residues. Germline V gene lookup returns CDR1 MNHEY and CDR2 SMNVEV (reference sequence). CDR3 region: CASSREGATYNSPLHF. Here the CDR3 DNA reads TGTGCCAGCTCCAGGGAGGGGGCCACCTATAATTCACCCCTCCACTTT.

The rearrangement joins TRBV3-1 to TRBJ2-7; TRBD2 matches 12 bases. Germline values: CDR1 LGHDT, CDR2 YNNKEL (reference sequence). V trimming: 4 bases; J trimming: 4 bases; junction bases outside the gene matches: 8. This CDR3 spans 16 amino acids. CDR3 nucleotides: TGTGCCAGCAGCCCCCTAGCGGGGGGGCCGTCTTACGAGCAGTACTTC. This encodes CASSPLAGGPSYEQYF.

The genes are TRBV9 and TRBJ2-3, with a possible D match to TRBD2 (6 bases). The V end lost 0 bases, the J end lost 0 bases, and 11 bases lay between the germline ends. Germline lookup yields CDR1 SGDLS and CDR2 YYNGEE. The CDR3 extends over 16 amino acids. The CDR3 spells CASSVVGGRSTDTQYF. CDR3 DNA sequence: TGTGCCAGCAGCGTAGTGGGGGGTCGTAGCACAGATACGCAGTATTTT.

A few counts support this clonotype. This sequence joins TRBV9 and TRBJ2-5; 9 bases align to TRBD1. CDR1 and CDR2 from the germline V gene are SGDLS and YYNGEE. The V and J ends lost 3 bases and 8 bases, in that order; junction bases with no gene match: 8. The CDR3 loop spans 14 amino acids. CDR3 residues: CASSARDRETTQYF. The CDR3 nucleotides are TGTGCCAGCAGCGCGAGGGACAGGGAAACCACCCAGTACTTC. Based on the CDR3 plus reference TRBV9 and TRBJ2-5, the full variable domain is DSGVTQTPKHLITATGQRVTLRCSPRSGDLSVYWYQQSLDQGLQFLIQYYNGEERAKGNILERFSAQQFPDLHSELNLSSLELGDSALYFCASSARDRETTQYFGPGTRLLVL.

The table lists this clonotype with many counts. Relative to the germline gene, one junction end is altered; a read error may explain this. The CDR3 loop reads CASSFGGADTQYF. The CDR3 region has the DNA TGTGCCAGCAGTTTTGGGGGGGCAGATACGCAGTATTTT. The chain couples TRBV5-1 to TRBJ2-3; 7 nucleotides match TRBD2. Germline loops: CDR1 SGHRS, CDR2 YFSETQ. The CDR3 has 13 residues.

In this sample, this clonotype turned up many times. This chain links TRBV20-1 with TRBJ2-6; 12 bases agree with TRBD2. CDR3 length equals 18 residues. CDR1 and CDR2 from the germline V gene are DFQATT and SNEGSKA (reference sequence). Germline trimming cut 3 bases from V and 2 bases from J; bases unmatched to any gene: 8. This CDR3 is CSASSTSGSSTGANVLTF. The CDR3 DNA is TGCAGTGCTAGTTCGACTAGCGGGAGTTCTACTGGGGCCAACGTCCTGACTTTC.

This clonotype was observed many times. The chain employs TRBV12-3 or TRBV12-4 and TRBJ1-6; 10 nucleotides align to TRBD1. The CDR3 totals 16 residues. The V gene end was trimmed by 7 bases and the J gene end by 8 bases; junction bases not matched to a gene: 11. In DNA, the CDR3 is TGTGCCAGCACAAGAGGGGGGGGACAGGGGTATTCACCCCTCCACTTT. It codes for CASTRGGGQGYSPLHF.

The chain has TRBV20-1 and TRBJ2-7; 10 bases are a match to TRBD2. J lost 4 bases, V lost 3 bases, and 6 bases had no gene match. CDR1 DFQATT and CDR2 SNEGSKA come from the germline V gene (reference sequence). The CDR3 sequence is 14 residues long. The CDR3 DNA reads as TGCAGTGCTAGTTCTAGCGGGAGTTCGTACGAGCAGTACTTC. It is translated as CSASSSGSSYEQYF.

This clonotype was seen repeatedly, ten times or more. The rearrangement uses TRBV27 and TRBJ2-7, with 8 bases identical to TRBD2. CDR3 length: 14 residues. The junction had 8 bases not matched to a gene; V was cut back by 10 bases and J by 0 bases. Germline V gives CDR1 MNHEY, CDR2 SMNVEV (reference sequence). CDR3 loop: CATMTSAISYEQYF. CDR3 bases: TGTGCCACTATGACTAGCGCTATCTCCTACGAGCAGTACTTC.

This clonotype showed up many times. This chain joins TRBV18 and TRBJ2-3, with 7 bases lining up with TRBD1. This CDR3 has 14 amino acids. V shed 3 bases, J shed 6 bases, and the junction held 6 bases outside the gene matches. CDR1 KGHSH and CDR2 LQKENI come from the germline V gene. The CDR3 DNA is TGTGCCAGCTCACCGGACAGGTGGATTGATACGCAGTATTTT. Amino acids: CASSPDRWIDTQYF.